A single sample gave rise to the 14 T cell receptor beta chains below, sequenced in a study of blood T cell repertoires in COVID-19. Only in-frame clones appear in the TCRdb table, and some are missing; sequencing was by immunoSEQ multiplex PCR. The sample includes fewer than 400,000 clones, around nine tenths seen only once; the top ten take 2.5% to 3.5%. Material for sequencing was peripheral blood. The receptors derive from a human donor in a cohort sampled during active COVID-19.

This chain joins TRBV5-6 and TRBJ2-2, with TRBD1 matching over 9 bases. V was pared by 4 bases and J by 7 bases, with 14 bases of the junction left unmatched. The CDR3 covers 17 residues. CDR1 is SGHDT, CDR2 YYEEEE, per germline. The CDR3 loop reads CASSPTGGGGADGELFF. The CDR3 DNA follows: TGTGCCAGCAGCCCGACAGGGGGAGGGGGGGCCGACGGGGAGCTGTTTTTT.

The rearrangement joins TRBV7-9 to TRBJ1-4, with D maybe TRBD1 (5 bases). V gave up 9 bases and J gave up 3 bases, with 8 bases separating them. This CDR3 is 12 amino acids long. Germline lookup yields CDR1 SEHNR and CDR2 FQNEAQ (reference sequence). CDR3 protein: CASAGANEKLFF. The CDR3 DNA follows: TGTGCCAGTGCGGGGGCTAATGAAAAACTGTTTTTT.

The gene calls are TRBV3-1 (or the pseudogene TRBV3-2) and TRBJ2-1, with 10 bases fitting TRBD2. The length of the CDR3 is 16 residues. V trimming: 1 base; J trimming: 7 bases; junction bases outside the gene matches: 7. Germline assignment: CDR1 LGHDT and CDR2 YNNKEL (reference sequence). The CDR3: CASSQVKLAGSNEQFF. DNA for the CDR3: TGTGCCAGCAGCCAAGTAAAACTAGCGGGGTCTAATGAGCAGTTCTTC.

The V call is TRBV7-2, the J call TRBJ2-5; D may be TRBD2 (7 bases). The V and J ends lost 7 bases and 5 bases respectively, with 14 bases between them. Germline lookup yields CDR1 SGHTA and CDR2 FQGNSA. This CDR3 spans 13 amino acids. The CDR3 reads CASIRGRGETQYF. The CDR3 DNA follows: TGTGCCAGCATACGGGGGCGGGGGGAGACCCAGTACTTC.

This chain connects TRBV6-6 to TRBJ1-4; TRBD1 agrees at 9 bases. The CDR3 contains 14 residues. After removal of 8 bases from V and 5 bases from J, the junction contained 6 bases not matched to a gene. Germline V CDR1 and CDR2: MNHNY, SVGAGI (reference sequence). CDR3 sequence (DNA): TGTGCCAGCCGTAGGGACAGGGCAAATGAAAAACTGTTTTTT. As protein: CASRRDRANEKLFF.

This clone was seen a single time. This chain joins TRBV27 and TRBJ2-3, with 10 bases aligning to TRBD2. Trimming cost V 3 bases and J 8 bases; bases outside gene matches: 8. Germline lookup yields CDR1 MNHEY and CDR2 SMNVEV (reference sequence). This CDR3 region has 15 residues. The CDR3 DNA is TGTGCCAGCAGTTTTACCCTAGCGGGAGTCTCTACGCAGTATTTT. Translated: CASSFTLAGVSTQYF.

The genes are TRBV6-5 and TRBJ2-7; TRBD1 is a possible D gene (6 bases). From germline, CDR1 is MNHEY and CDR2 SVGAGI. The CDR3 is 13 amino acids. V was trimmed by 5 bases and J by 0 bases, leaving 8 bases between them. CDR3 nucleotides: TGTGCCAGCAGTACGGGACACTCCTACGAGCAGTACTTC. Amino acid sequence: CASSTGHSYEQYF.

The chain is built from TRBV30 and TRBJ2-7; 8 positions agree with TRBD2. CDR1 GTSNPN and CDR2 SVGIG come from the germline V gene (reference sequence). Trimming took 5 bases from V and 4 from J; bases not matched to a gene: 7. The CDR3 consists of 13 residues. CDR3 sequence (DNA): TGTGCCTGGGGAAAGCGGGGGACTTACGAGCAGTACTTC. Its protein is CAWGKRGTYEQYF.

The chain combines TRBV5-1 with TRBJ2-7, with 9 bases aligning to TRBD1. The CDR3 spans 15 residues. V was pared by 1 base and J by 4 bases, with 6 bases of the junction left unmatched. Germline CDR1 reads SGHRS; CDR2 reads YFSETQ. This CDR3 reads CASSLTDRGDYEQYF. CDR3 DNA sequence: TGCGCCAGCAGCTTGACGGACAGGGGCGATTACGAGCAGTACTTC.

There are a few counts of this clone. The chain joins TRBV5-1 to TRBJ1-4; tentative D call: TRBD1 (5 bases). Per germline, CDR1 SGHRS and CDR2 YFSETQ. V was clipped by 4 bases and J by 0 bases, with 10 bases between them. This CDR3 is 15 amino acids long. CDR3 in amino acids: CASSQTVATNEKLFF. The DNA of the CDR3 is TGCGCCAGCAGCCAGACAGTTGCAACTAATGAAAAACTGTTTTTT.

The chain joins TRBV5-1 to TRBJ1-1; TRBD1 agrees at 9 bases. In germline, CDR1 is SGHRS, CDR2 YFSETQ. V was pared by 3 bases and J by 1 base, with 7 bases of the junction left unmatched. CDR3 length: 16 amino acids. CDR3 region: CASSWTLDRGNTEAFF. The CDR3, as DNA: TGCGCCAGCAGCTGGACGCTGGACAGGGGGAACACTGAAGCTTTCTTT.

In nucleotides, the CDR3 is TGTGCCAGCTCACCCGGGTCTGGAAACACCATATATTTT. This codes for CASSPGSGNTIYF. The V call is TRBV18, the J call TRBJ1-3; the D is unclear. This CDR3 is 13 amino acids long. The germline gives CDR1 KGHSH, CDR2 LQKENI. The V end lost 3 bases, the J end lost 1 base, and 4 bases lay between the germline ends.

The chain uses TRBV29-1 and TRBJ1-6; D is unclear. The CDR3 has 13 amino acids. V dropped 5 bases and J dropped 8 bases, with 13 bases sitting between them. Germline V gene sequence: CDR1 SQVTM, CDR2 ANQGSEA. In DNA, the CDR3 is TGCAGCGTTAGGGCGGAGGCGGATTCACCCCTCCACTTT. It codes for CSVRAEADSPLHF.

This sequence joins TRBV3-1 (or the pseudogene TRBV3-2) and TRBJ2-7; 8 bases line up with TRBD2. Germline-derived CDR1 and CDR2 are LGHDT and YNNKEL (reference sequence). The CDR3 has 13 residues. Germline trimming cut 6 bases from V and 3 bases from J; bases unmatched to any gene: 4. CDR3 amino acids: CASSSGGVYEQYF. CDR3 coding DNA: TGTGCCAGCAGTTCCGGGGGGGTCTACGAGCAGTACTTC.